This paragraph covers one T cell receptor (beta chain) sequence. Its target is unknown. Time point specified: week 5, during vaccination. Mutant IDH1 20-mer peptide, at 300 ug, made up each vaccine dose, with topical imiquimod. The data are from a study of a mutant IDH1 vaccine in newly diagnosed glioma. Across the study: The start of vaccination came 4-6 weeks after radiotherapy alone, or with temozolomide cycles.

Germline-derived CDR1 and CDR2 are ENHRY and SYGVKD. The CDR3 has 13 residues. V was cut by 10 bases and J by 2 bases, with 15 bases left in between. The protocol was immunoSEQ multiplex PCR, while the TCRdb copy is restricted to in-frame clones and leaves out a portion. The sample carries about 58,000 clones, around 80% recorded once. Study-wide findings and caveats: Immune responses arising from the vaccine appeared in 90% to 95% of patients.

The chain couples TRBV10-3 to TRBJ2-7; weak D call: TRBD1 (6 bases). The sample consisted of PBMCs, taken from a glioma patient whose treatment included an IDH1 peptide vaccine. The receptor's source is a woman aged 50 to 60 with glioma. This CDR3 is CATVTGNTYEQYF. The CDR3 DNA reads TGTGCCACAGTAACAGGGAATACCTACGAGCAGTACTTC.